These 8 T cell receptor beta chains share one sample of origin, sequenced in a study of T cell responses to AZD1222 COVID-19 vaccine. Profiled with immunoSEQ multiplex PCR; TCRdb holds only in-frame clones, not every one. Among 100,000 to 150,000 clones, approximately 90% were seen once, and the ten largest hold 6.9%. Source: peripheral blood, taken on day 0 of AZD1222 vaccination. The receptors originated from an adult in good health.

The CDR3 DNA is TGTGCCAGCGACAGGGGGCAAGGTGGAAACACCATATATTTT. This translates into CASDRGQGGNTIYF. The chain links TRBV28 to TRBJ1-3; 10 bases line up with TRBD1. CDR3 size: 14 residues. The junction had 4 bases not matched to a gene; V was cut back by 8 bases and J by 3 bases. Germline-derived CDR1 and CDR2 are MDHEN and SYDVKM.

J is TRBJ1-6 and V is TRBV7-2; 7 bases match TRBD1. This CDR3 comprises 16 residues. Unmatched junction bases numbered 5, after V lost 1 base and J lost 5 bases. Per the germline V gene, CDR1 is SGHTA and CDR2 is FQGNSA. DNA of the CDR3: TGTGCCAGCAGCTTAGAAGGGGGCGCGAATAATTCACCCCTCCACTTT. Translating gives CASSLEGGANNSPLHF. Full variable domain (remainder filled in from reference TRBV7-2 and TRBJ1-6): GAGVSQSPSNKVTEKGKDVELRCDPISGHTALYWYRQSLGQGLEFLIYFQGNSAPDKSGLPSDRFSAERTGGSVSTLTIQRTQQEDSAVYLCASSLEGGANNSPLHFGNGTRLTVT.

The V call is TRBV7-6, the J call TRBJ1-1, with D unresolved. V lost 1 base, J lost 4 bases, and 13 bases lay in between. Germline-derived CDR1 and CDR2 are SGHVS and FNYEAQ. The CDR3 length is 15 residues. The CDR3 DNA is TGTGCCAGCAGCTTAGGAATGGGAGCGAGCACTGAAGCTTTCTTT. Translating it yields CASSLGMGASTEAFF. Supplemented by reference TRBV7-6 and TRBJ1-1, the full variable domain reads GAGVSQSPRYKVTKRGQDVALRCDPISGHVSLYWYRQALGQGPEFLTYFNYEAQQDKSGLPNDRFSAERPEGSISTLTIQRTEQRDSAMYRCASSLGMGASTEAFFGQGTRLTVV.

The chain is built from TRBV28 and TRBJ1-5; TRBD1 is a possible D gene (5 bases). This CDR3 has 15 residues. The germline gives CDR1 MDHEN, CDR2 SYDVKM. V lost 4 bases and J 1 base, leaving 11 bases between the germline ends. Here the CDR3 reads CASSSQGGSNQPQHF. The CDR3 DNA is TGTGCCAGCAGTTCTCAGGGAGGAAGCAATCAGCCCCAGCATTTT.

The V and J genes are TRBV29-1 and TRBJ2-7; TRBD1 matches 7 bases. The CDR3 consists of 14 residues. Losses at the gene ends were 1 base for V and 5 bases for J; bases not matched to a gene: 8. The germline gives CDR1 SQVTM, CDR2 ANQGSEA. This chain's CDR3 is CSVEGWQGVDEQYF. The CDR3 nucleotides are TGCAGCGTTGAAGGGTGGCAGGGGGTGGACGAGCAGTACTTC.

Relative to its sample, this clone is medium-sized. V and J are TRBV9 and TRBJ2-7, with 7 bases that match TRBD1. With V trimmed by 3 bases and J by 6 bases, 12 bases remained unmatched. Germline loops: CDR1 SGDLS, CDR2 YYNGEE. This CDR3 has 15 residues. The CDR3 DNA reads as TGTGCCAGCAGCGCACAGGGGAGTGGGCTTGGCGAGCAGTACTTC. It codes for CASSAQGSGLGEQYF.

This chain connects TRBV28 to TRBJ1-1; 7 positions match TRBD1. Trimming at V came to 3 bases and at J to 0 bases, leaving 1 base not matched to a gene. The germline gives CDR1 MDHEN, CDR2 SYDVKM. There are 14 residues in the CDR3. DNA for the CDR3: TGTGCCAGCAGTTTGGGGACAGTGAACACTGAAGCTTTCTTT. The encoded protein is CASSLGTVNTEAFF.

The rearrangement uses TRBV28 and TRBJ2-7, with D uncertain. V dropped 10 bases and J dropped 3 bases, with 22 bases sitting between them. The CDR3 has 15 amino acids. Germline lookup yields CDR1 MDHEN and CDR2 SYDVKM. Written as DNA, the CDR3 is TGTGCCACCCTCGTCCAGCGAGGCCAGCACTACGAGCAGTACTTC. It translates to CATLVQRGQHYEQYF.